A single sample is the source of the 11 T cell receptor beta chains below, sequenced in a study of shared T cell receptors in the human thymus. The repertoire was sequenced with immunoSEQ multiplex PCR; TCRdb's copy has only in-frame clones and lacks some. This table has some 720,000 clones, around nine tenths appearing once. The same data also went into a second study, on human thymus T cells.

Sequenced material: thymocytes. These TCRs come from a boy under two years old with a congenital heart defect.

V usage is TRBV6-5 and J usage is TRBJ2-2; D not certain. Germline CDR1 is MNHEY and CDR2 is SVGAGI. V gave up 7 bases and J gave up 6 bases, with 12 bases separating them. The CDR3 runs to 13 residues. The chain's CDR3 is CASTEFLPGELFF. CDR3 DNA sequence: TGTGCCAGCACCGAGTTCCTCCCCGGGGAGCTGTTTTTT.

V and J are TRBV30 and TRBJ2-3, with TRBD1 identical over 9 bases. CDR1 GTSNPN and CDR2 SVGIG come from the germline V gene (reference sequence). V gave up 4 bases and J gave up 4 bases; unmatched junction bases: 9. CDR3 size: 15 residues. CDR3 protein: CAWNTWDREPDTQYF. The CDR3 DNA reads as TGTGCCTGGAACACCTGGGACAGGGAACCAGATACGCAGTATTTT.

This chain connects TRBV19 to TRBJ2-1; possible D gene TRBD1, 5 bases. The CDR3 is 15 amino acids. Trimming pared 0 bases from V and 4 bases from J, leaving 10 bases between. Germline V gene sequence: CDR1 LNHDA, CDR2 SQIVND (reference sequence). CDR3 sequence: CASSIDRQGYNEQFF. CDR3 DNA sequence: TGTGCCAGTAGTATAGACAGGCAGGGATACAATGAGCAGTTCTTC.

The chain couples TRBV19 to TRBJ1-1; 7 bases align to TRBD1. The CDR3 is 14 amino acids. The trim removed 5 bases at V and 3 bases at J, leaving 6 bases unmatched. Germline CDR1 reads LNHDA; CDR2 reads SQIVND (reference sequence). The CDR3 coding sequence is TGTGCCAGTAGTGGAAACAGGGGATACACTGAAGCTTTCTTT. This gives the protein CASSGNRGYTEAFF.

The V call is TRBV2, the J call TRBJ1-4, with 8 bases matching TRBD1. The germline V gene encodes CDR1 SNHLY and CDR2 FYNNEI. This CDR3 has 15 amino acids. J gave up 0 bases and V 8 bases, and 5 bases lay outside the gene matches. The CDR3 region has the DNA TGTGCCAGCGGGGGACAGGCCCCAACTAATGAAAAACTGTTTTTT. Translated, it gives CASGGQAPTNEKLFF.

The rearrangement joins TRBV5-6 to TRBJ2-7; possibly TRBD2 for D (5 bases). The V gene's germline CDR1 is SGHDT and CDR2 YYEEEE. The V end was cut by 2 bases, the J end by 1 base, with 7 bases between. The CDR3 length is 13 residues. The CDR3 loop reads CASSFGVSYEQYF. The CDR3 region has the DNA TGTGCCAGCAGCTTCGGGGTATCCTACGAGCAGTACTTC.

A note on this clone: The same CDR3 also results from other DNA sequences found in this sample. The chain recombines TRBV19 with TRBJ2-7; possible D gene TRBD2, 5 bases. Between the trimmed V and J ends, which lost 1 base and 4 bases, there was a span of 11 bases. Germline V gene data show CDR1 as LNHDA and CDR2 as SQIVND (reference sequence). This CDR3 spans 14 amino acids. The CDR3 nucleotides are TGTGCCAGTAGTATAGTCGACACTAGTTACGAGCAGTACTTC. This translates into CASSIVDTSYEQYF.

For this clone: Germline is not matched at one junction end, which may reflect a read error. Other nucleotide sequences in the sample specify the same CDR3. The CDR3 protein is CASTLNVAGGPYEQYF. As DNA, the CDR3 is TGTGCCAGCACCCTGAACGTAGCGGGAGGGCCCTACGAGCAGTACTTT. The chain joins TRBV5-6 to TRBJ2-7, with 11 bases matching TRBD2. The CDR3 is 16 residues long. Germline CDR1 SGHDT, CDR2 YYEEEE. The full variable domain, rest sourced from reference TRBV5-6 and TRBJ2-7, is DAGVTQSPTHLIKTRGQQVTLRCSPKSGHDTVSWYQQALGQGPQFIFQYYEEEERQRGNFPDRFSGHQFPNYSSELNVNALLLGDSALYLCASTLNVAGGPYEQYFGPGTRLTVT.

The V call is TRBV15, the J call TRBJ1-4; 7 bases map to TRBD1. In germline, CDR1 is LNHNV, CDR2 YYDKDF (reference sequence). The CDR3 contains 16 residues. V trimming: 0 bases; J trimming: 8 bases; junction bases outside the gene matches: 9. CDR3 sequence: CATSRDLDRVGEKLFF. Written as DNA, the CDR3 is TGTGCCACCAGCAGAGACCTCGACAGGGTGGGGGAAAAACTGTTTTTT.

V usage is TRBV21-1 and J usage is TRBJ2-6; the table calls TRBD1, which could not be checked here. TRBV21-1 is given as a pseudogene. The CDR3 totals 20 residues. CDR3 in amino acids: CASSISFHRDRVAGANVLTF. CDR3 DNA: TGTGCCAGCAGCATTAGTTTCCACCGGGACAGGGTGGCTGGGGCCAACGTCCTGACTTTC.

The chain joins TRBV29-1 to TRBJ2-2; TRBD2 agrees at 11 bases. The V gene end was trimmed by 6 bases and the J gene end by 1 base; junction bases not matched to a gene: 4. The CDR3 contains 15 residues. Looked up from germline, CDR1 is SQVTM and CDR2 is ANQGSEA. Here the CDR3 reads CSVSGLAGNTGELFF. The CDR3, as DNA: TGCAGCGTCTCCGGACTAGCGGGGAACACCGGGGAGCTGTTTTTT.